The 27 T cell receptor beta chains in this list originate from one sample, sequenced in a study of T cells in Graves' hyperthyroidism and ophthalmopathy. What was amplified from RNA transcripts were TCR beta CDR3 regions. An initial round of RT-PCR targeting the TCR CDR3 relied on the HTBI primer set. TCRdb re-analysed the multiplex PCR reads in MiXCR, keeping a single row per CDR3 protein. The sample consists of 700,000 or so distinct CDR3 sequences, about a sixth of them appearing once. Sequenced material: blood. These receptors were obtained from a man aged 18-30 years with Graves' hyperthyroidism.

The sample holds many counts of this clonotype. The V gene is TRBV28, the J gene TRBJ1-1; D possibly corresponds to TRBD1 (6 bases). CDR1 MDHEN and CDR2 SYDVKM come from the germline V gene. There are 14 residues in the CDR3. V was cut by 4 bases and J by 1 base, with 10 bases left in between. CDR3 sequence reads: CASSYGGPNTEAFF. The DNA for the CDR3 is TGTGCCAGCAGTTACGGGGGCCCGAACACTGAAGCTTTCTTT. Supplemented by reference TRBV28 and TRBJ1-1, the full variable domain reads DVKVTQSSRYLVKRTGEKVFLECVQDMDHENMFWYRQDPGLGLRLIYFSYDVKMKEKGDIPEGYSVSREKKERFSLILESASTNQTSMYLCASSYGGPNTEAFFGQGTRLTVV.

This clonotype was detected only a few times. CDR3 region: CASSERGGGRTDTQYF. As DNA, the CDR3 is TGTGCCAGCAGTGAGAGGGGGGGTGGACGCACAGATACGCAGTATTTT. The rearrangement uses TRBV25-1 and TRBJ2-3; tentatively, D is TRBD2 (7 bases). The CDR3 covers 16 residues. The V end was cut by 3 bases, the J end by 1 base, with 14 bases between. In germline, CDR1 is MGHDK, CDR2 SYGVNS. The full variable domain, in which reference TRBV25-1 and TRBJ2-3 provide the parts outside the CDR3, is EADIYQTPRYLVIGTGKKITLECSQTMGHDKMYWYQQDPGMELHLIHYSYGVNSTEKGDLSSESTVSRIRTEHFPLTLESARPSHTSQYLCASSERGGGRTDTQYFGPGTRLTVL.

The V and J genes are TRBV6-1 and TRBJ1-3, with D uncertain. The CDR3 contains 13 residues. Trimming removed 6 bases at V and 1 base at J, with 7 bases between. CDR1 and CDR2 (germline): MNHNS, SASEGT. As DNA, the CDR3 is TGTGCCAGCAGCCGGCAGTCTGGAAACACCATATATTTT. Translating gives CASSRQSGNTIYF.

This clonotype was detected only a few times. The rearrangement links TRBV3-1 to TRBJ2-1, with D tentatively TRBD1 or TRBD2 (5 bases each). The CDR3 contains 15 residues. Germline V CDR1 and CDR2: LGHDT, YNNKEL (reference sequence). The V gene lost 5 bases and the J gene lost 7 bases, with 18 bases spanning the gap. In DNA form, the CDR3 reads TGTGCCAGCAGCTTGGAGGCAGGGAGTAGGAATGAGCAGTTCTTC. It translates to CASSLEAGSRNEQFF.

The rearrangement links TRBV6-1 to TRBJ2-1; 7 nucleotides align to TRBD1. The CDR3 totals 16 residues. J gave up 0 bases and V 6 bases, and 8 bases lay outside the gene matches. The germline V gene encodes CDR1 MNHNS and CDR2 SASEGT. CDR3 nucleotide sequence: TGTGCCAGCAGGCGCGACAGGGACATCTCCTACAATGAGCAGTTCTTC. It codes for CASRRDRDISYNEQFF.

This chain joins TRBV20-1 and TRBJ2-3, with D uncertain. V was trimmed by 0 bases and J by 7 bases, leaving 5 bases between them. This CDR3 has 11 residues. Germline V lookup: CDR1 DFQATT, CDR2 SNEGSKA (reference sequence). The CDR3 coding sequence is TGCAGTGCTAGAGATTCACATACGCAGTATTTT. This codes for CSARDSHTQYF.

This clonotype was counted ten times or more. The chain combines TRBV2 with TRBJ2-3; a weak D match, TRBD2 (7 bases). V shed 6 bases and J shed 6 bases, with 13 bases lying between them. This CDR3 region has 13 residues. Germline V gives CDR1 SNHLY, CDR2 FYNNEI. The CDR3 region has the DNA TGTGCCAGCAGCACCAGGGGAGGGGATACGCAGTATTTT. Translating it yields CASSTRGGDTQYF. Combining the CDR3 with reference TRBV2 and TRBJ2-3 gives the whole variable domain EPEVTQTPSHQVTQMGQEVILRCVPISNHLYFYWYRQILGQKVEFLVSFYNNEISEKSEIFDDQFSVERPDGSNFTLKIRSTKLEDSAMYFCASSTRGGDTQYFGPGTRLTVL.

This clonotype showed up just a few times. The gene calls are TRBV15 and TRBJ2-3; TRBD2 matches 7 bases. The CDR3 is 17 amino acids. The trim removed 2 bases at V and 0 bases at J, leaving 8 bases unmatched. Per germline, CDR1 LNHNV and CDR2 YYDKDF (reference sequence). The CDR3 DNA reads TGTGCCACCAGCAGACTAGGAAGCGGGAAAAGCACAGATACGCAGTATTTT. It is translated as CATSRLGSGKSTDTQYF.

As concerns this clonotype: With a much larger clone just one base away, this may be a read error. V is TRBV10-3 and J is TRBJ2-1; 10 nucleotides align to TRBD2. V dropped 4 bases and J dropped 1; count of bases not matched to a gene: 7. The CDR3 is 17 amino acids. The germline V gene has CDR1 ENHRY and CDR2 SYGVKD. CDR3 in amino acids: CAISASSGSHSYNEQFF. For the CDR3, the DNA is TGTGCCATCAGTGCGTCTAGCGGGAGTCATTCCTACAATGAGCAGTTCTTC.

This clonotype was counted a few times. In DNA, the CDR3 is TGTGCCAGCAGCACCACAGGGAGGCCCTACGAGCAGTACTTC. This encodes CASSTTGRPYEQYF. The rearrangement links TRBV9 to TRBJ2-7; perhaps D is TRBD1 or TRBD2 (6 bases each). The V and J ends lost 4 bases and 2 bases respectively, with 13 bases between them. From germline, CDR1 is SGDLS and CDR2 YYNGEE. The CDR3 is made up of 14 amino acids.

This clonotype was counted between two and nine times. This sequence joins TRBV29-1 and TRBJ2-2; 9 nucleotides agree with TRBD2. Trimming at V came to 4 bases and at J to 0 bases, leaving 3 bases not matched to a gene. The V gene's germline CDR1 is SQVTM and CDR2 ANQGSEA. CDR3 length equals 15 residues. The CDR3, as DNA: TGCAGCGTTGGAGTAGCGGGGGCGAACACCGGGGAGCTGTTTTTT. It is translated as CSVGVAGANTGELFF.

This clonotype has ten or more counts. The chain employs TRBV29-1 and TRBJ2-1; 8 positions match TRBD2. V trimming: 5 bases; J trimming: 3 bases; junction bases outside the gene matches: 6. This CDR3 spans 14 amino acids. CDR1 SQVTM and CDR2 ANQGSEA come from the germline V gene. The CDR3 DNA reads TGCAGCGTTCCCCGGGAGGGGAGCTACAATGAGCAGTTCTTC. Translated, it gives CSVPREGSYNEQFF.

This clonotype was detected only a few times. The V gene is TRBV4-2, the J gene TRBJ2-3; 7 bases are a match to TRBD2. The CDR3 covers 15 residues. The ends lost 4 bases at V and 3 bases at J; junction bases unmatched: 7. Germline assignment: CDR1 LGHNA and CDR2 YNFKEQ. This CDR3 is CASSLHALATDTQYF. The CDR3 DNA reads TGTGCCAGCAGCCTCCACGCACTAGCGACAGATACGCAGTATTTT.

This clonotype appeared many times. The chain is built from TRBV28 and TRBJ1-2; 8 bases agree with TRBD1. The CDR3 totals 13 residues. Germline-derived CDR1 and CDR2 are MDHEN and SYDVKM. After removal of 8 bases from V and 6 bases from J, the junction contained 8 bases not matched to a gene. In nucleotides, the CDR3 is TGTGCCAGCCTACTGGACAGGGTTCATGGCTACACCTTC. Protein sequence: CASLLDRVHGYTF.

The chain joins TRBV5-1 to TRBJ2-3; 7 nucleotides line up with TRBD2. J was trimmed by 2 bases and V by 4 bases; bases with no gene match: 10. This CDR3 region has 16 residues. CDR1 is SGHRS and CDR2 is YFSETQ in the germline V gene. The CDR3 reads CASSLARGLHTDTQYF. The CDR3 nucleotides read TGCGCCAGCAGCCTGGCCCGGGGACTACACACAGATACGCAGTATTTT.

This clonotype was observed at least ten times. The CDR3: CASSQGLAGDYEQYF. CDR3 nucleotide sequence: TGTGCCAGCAGCCAAGGACTAGCGGGAGACTACGAGCAGTACTTC. This chain connects TRBV3-1 to TRBJ2-7; 12 bases are a match to TRBD2. CDR1 LGHDT and CDR2 YNNKEL come from the germline V gene (reference sequence). V gave up 1 base and J gave up 3 bases; unmatched junction bases: 1. The CDR3 length is 15 residues.

This clonotype was detected many times. The chain recombines TRBV2 with TRBJ1-5, with D unresolved. The germline V gene has CDR1 SNHLY and CDR2 FYNNEI. V lost 3 bases to trimming and J lost 5 bases, with 17 bases between them. The CDR3 has 16 amino acids. The CDR3 sequence: CASSDGRAGRYQPQHF. The CDR3, as DNA: TGTGCCAGCAGTGACGGGCGAGCAGGAAGGTATCAGCCCCAGCATTTT.

In nucleotides, the CDR3 is TGTGCCAGCAGTTTTCGGGACAGGGGGAGGGCCGGGGAGCTGTTTTTT. It translates to CASSFRDRGRAGELFF. The chain joins TRBV27 to TRBJ2-2, with 11 bases that match TRBD1. This CDR3 contains 16 residues. Germline loops: CDR1 MNHEY, CDR2 SMNVEV (reference sequence). After removal of 3 bases from V and 6 bases from J, the junction contained 6 bases not matched to a gene.

J is TRBJ2-1 and V is TRBV5-1, with 7 bases aligning to TRBD2. This CDR3 spans 15 amino acids. J gave up 8 bases and V 4 bases, and 12 bases lay outside the gene matches. The germline gives CDR1 SGHRS, CDR2 YFSETQ. The CDR3 here is CASSRGSRVGDEQFF. In DNA form, the CDR3 reads TGCGCCAGCAGCCGCGGGAGTCGGGTTGGGGATGAGCAGTTCTTC.

The count of this clonotype is one. J is TRBJ1-2 and V is TRBV29-1; tentative D call: TRBD1 (5 bases). Germline CDR1 reads SQVTM; CDR2 reads ANQGSEA. Trimming cost V 2 bases and J 4 bases, with 11 bases left between them. The CDR3 contains 13 residues. The CDR3 spells CSVEIGTAYGYTF. In DNA, the CDR3 is TGCAGCGTTGAAATAGGGACCGCCTATGGCTACACCTTC.

This clonotype was observed many times. This chain joins TRBV7-3 and TRBJ2-3; no reliable D call. The germline V gene has CDR1 SGHTA and CDR2 FQGTGA. The CDR3 has 13 amino acids. The V and J ends lost 5 bases and 4 bases respectively, with 10 bases between them. The DNA of the CDR3 is TGTGCCAGCAGCAACAAGGGCCCAGATACGCAGTATTTT. The encoded protein is CASSNKGPDTQYF.

This clonotype was observed at least ten times. The chain is built from TRBV28 and TRBJ2-7; D perhaps matches TRBD1 (5 bases). V was trimmed by 5 bases and J by 2 bases, leaving 13 bases between them. Germline CDR1 is MDHEN and CDR2 is SYDVKM. CDR3 length equals 14 residues. The CDR3 sequence is CASSPSDRPYEQYF. CDR3 bases: TGTGCCAGCAGTCCCTCCGACAGACCCTACGAGCAGTACTTC.

There are a few counts of this clonotype. The chain couples TRBV29-1 to TRBJ2-1; 13 bases match TRBD2. This CDR3 is built from 17 residues. Germline CDR1 SQVTM, CDR2 ANQGSEA. J lost 1 base, V lost 6 bases, and 9 bases had no gene match. CDR3 region: CSVAGTSGVESYNEQFF. For the CDR3, the DNA is TGCAGCGTAGCCGGGACTAGCGGGGTTGAGTCCTACAATGAGCAGTTCTTC.

This clonotype was counted at least ten times. This chain links TRBV28 with TRBJ1-2, with D possibly TRBD1 on 5 matching bases. The CDR3 is 14 residues long. Deletions cut 8 bases from V and 2 bases from J, with 15 bases between. Germline V gene data show CDR1 as MDHEN and CDR2 as SYDVKM. The CDR3 loop is CASRYRGANYGYTF. CDR3 nucleotides: TGTGCCAGCCGATATCGAGGGGCCAACTATGGCTACACCTTC.

The chain combines TRBV5-1 with TRBJ2-7, with 7 bases lining up with TRBD1. Germline V gene data show CDR1 as SGHRS and CDR2 as YFSETQ. The V segment lost 4 bases and the J segment 1 base; nucleotides outside the gene matches: 8. CDR3 length: 15 amino acids. CDR3 sequence reads: CASSTGPGQSYEQYF. Written as DNA, the CDR3 is TGCGCCAGCAGCACAGGACCGGGACAGTCCTACGAGCAGTACTTC.

This clonotype was seen a handful of times. V gene TRBV3-1 combines with J gene TRBJ1-6; D remains ambiguous. Trimming cost V 6 bases and J 11 bases, with 17 bases left between them. The V gene's germline CDR1 is LGHDT and CDR2 YNNKEL (reference sequence). There are 14 residues in the CDR3. The CDR3 DNA sequence: TGTGCCAGCAGTCAATTTGATGCGGTACCACCCCTCCACTTT. It encodes CASSQFDAVPPLHF.

This chain uses TRBV18 with TRBJ2-7; 8 positions match TRBD1. V lost 4 bases and J lost 2; bases outside the gene matches: 7. The CDR3 contains 15 residues. Germline loops: CDR1 KGHSH, CDR2 LQKENI. The CDR3 sequence: CASSRGTGETYEQYF. CDR3 bases: TGTGCCAGCTCACGAGGGACAGGAGAAACCTACGAGCAGTACTTC.